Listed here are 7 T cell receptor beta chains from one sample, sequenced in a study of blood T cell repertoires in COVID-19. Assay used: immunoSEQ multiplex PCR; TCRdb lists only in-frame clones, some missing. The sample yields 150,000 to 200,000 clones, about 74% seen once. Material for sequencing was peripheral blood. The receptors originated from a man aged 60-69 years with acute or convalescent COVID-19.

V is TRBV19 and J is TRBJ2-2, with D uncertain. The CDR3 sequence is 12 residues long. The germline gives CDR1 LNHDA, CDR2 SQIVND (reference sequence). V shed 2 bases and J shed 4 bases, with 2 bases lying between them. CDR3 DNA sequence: TGTGCCAGTAGTATACTCACCGGGGAGCTGTTTTTT. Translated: CASSILTGELFF.

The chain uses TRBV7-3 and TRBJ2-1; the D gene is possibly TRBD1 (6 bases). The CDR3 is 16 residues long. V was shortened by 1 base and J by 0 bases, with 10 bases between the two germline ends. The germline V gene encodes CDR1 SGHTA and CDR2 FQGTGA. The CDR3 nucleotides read TGTGCCAGCAGCTTAATGGGGGCGAGCTCCTACAATGAGCAGTTCTTC. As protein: CASSLMGASSYNEQFF. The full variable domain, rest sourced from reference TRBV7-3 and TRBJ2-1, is GAGVSQTPSNKVTEKGKYVELRCDPISGHTALYWYRQSLGQGPEFLIYFQGTGAADDSGLPNDRFFAVRPEGSVSTLKIQRTERGDSAVYLCASSLMGASSYNEQFFGPGTRLTVL.

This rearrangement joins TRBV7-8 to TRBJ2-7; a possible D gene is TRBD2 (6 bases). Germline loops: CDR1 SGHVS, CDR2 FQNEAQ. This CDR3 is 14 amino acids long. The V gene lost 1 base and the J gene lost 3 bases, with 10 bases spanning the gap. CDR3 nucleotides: TGTGCCAGCAGCTTAGGTGTCGGGGGCTACGAGCAGTACTTC. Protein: CASSLGVGGYEQYF.

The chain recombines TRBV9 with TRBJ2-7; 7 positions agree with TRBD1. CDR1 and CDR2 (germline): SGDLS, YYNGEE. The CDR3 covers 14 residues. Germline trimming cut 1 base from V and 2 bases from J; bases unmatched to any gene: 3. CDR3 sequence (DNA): TGTGCCAGCAGCGTAAGTGACAGGGCCTACGAGCAGTACTTC. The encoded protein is CASSVSDRAYEQYF.

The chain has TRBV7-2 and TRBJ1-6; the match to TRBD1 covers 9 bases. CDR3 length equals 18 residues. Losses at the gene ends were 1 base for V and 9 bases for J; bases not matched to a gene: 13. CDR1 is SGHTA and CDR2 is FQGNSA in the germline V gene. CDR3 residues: CASSLEGTGKGFSSPLHF. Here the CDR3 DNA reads TGTGCCAGCAGCTTAGAGGGGACAGGGAAGGGGTTTAGTTCACCCCTCCACTTT.

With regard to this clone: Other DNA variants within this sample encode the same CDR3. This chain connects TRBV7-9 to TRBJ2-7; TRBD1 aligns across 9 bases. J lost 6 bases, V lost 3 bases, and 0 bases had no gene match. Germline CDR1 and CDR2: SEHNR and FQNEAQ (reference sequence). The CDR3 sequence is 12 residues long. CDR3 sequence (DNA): TGTGCCAGCAGCTTGACAGGGGGCGAGCAGTACTTC. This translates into CASSLTGGEQYF.

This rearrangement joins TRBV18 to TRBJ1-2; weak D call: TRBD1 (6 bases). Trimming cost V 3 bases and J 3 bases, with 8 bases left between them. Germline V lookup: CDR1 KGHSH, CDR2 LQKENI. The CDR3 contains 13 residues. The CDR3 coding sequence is TGTGCCAGCTCACCCAGGGGAGACTATGGCTACACCTTC. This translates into CASSPRGDYGYTF. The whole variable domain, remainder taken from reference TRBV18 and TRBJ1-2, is NAGVMQNPRHLVRRRGQEARLRCSPMKGHSHVYWYRQLPEEGLKFMVYLQKENIIDESGMPKERFSAEFPKEGPSILRIQQVVRGDSAAYFCASSPRGDYGYTFGSGTRLTVV.